Shown below are 19 T cell receptor beta chains from a single sample sequenced in a study of OX40 agonist ivuxolimab in advanced cancers. The protocol was immunoSEQ multiplex PCR, while the TCRdb copy is restricted to in-frame clones and leaves out a portion. The sample consists of 75,000 to 90,000 clones, just under 90% of them appearing once. Here the sequenced sample was CD4+ or CD8+ T cells sorted from blood, taken in a trial of the OX40 agonist ivuxolimab. These receptors came from an adult with an advanced solid tumor such as melanoma, head and neck, liver or kidney cancer.

The chain is built from TRBV18 and TRBJ2-7; D is possibly TRBD1 (5 bases). CDR1 is KGHSH and CDR2 is LQKENI in the germline V gene. The V end was cut by 3 bases, the J end by 6 bases, with 18 bases between. There are 15 residues in the CDR3. The DNA of the CDR3 is TGTGCCAGCTCACCCCGACAGCAGGGTGGGGCCGAGCAGTACTTC. Its translation: CASSPRQQGGAEQYF.

This rearrangement joins TRBV4-1 to TRBJ2-1, with TRBD1 identical over 7 bases. Unmatched junction bases numbered 10, after V lost 1 base and J lost 7 bases. Per germline, CDR1 MGHRA and CDR2 YSYEKL. The CDR3 extends over 16 amino acids. This CDR3 reads CASSQAFQGVWNEQFF. CDR3 sequence (DNA): TGCGCCAGCAGCCAAGCTTTTCAGGGGGTGTGGAATGAGCAGTTCTTC.

The chain links TRBV7-6 to TRBJ2-7, with TRBD2 matching over 8 bases. The trim removed 5 bases at V and 7 bases at J, leaving 13 bases unmatched. CDR3 size: 15 residues. Germline V lookup: CDR1 SGHVS, CDR2 FNYEAQ. In DNA form, the CDR3 reads TGTGCCAGCAGCCCCCCTGGGGCGGGGGGTATAGAGCAGTACTTC. Its protein product is CASSPPGAGGIEQYF.

The V and J genes are TRBV29-1 and TRBJ2-7; D could derive from TRBD1 or TRBD2 (5 bases each). The CDR3 is 12 amino acids. V was cut by 7 bases and J by 0 bases, with 10 bases left in between. Germline V gene data show CDR1 as SQVTM and CDR2 as ANQGSEA. CDR3 coding DNA: TGCAGCGGGGGACGGAGCTCCTACGAGCAGTACTTC. Translating gives CSGGRSSYEQYF.

The chain has TRBV14 and TRBJ2-3, with D unresolved. V was cut by 4 bases and J by 2 bases, with 13 bases left in between. Germline CDR1 reads SGHDN; CDR2 reads FVKESK. The CDR3 totals 15 residues. CDR3 in amino acids: CASSLRVGNTDTQYF. The CDR3 region has the DNA TGTGCCAGCAGCCTCCGGGTAGGGAACACAGATACGCAGTATTTT. Full variable domain (rest looked up from reference TRBV14 and TRBJ2-3): EAGVTQFPSHSVIEKGQTVTLRCDPISGHDNLYWYRRVMGKEIKFLLHFVKESKQDESGMPNNRFLAERTGGTYSTLKVQPAELEDSGVYFCASSLRVGNTDTQYFGPGTRLTVL.

The chain uses TRBV7-2 and TRBJ1-6; tentative D call: TRBD1 (6 bases). The CDR3 sequence is 16 residues long. Trimming left V 3 bases short and J 5 bases short, with 14 bases between. The germline V gene encodes CDR1 SGHTA and CDR2 FQGNSA. The CDR3 loop reads CASSFSGQPDNSPLHF. The CDR3 DNA follows: TGTGCCAGCAGCTTTTCAGGACAGCCAGATAATTCACCCCTCCACTTT.

This chain links TRBV14 with TRBJ1-1; no reliable D call. CDR3 size: 13 residues. V was cut by 1 base and J by 0 bases, with 3 bases left in between. From germline, CDR1 is SGHDN and CDR2 FVKESK. The CDR3 loop reads CASSQGMNTEAFF. The CDR3 nucleotides are TGTGCCAGCAGCCAAGGGATGAACACTGAAGCTTTCTTT.

The J gene is TRBJ1-2, the V gene TRBV7-6, with 7 nucleotides matching TRBD1. The CDR3 has 17 amino acids. With 5 bases clipped from V and 8 bases from J, the junction kept 20 bases outside the gene matches. Looked up from germline, CDR1 is SGHVS and CDR2 is FNYEAQ. The CDR3 is CASSPEATGLMGSGYTF. As DNA, the CDR3 is TGTGCCAGCAGCCCCGAGGCGACAGGGCTAATGGGATCAGGCTACACCTTC.

In the case of this clone: In the same sample, other DNA sequences code for this CDR3. This chain connects TRBV6-5 to TRBJ2-7; a weak D match, TRBD1 (5 bases). This CDR3 is 12 amino acids long. Germline V CDR1 and CDR2: MNHEY, SVGAGI. Trimming removed 4 bases at V and 4 bases at J, with 8 bases between. The CDR3 DNA sequence: TGTGCCAGCAGTTCGTCAGGGTACGAGCAGTACTTC. Encoded protein: CASSSSGYEQYF.

V is TRBV6-5 and J is TRBJ1-2; 7 nucleotides line up with TRBD1. Germline CDR1 MNHEY, CDR2 SVGAGI. The CDR3 sequence is 13 residues long. V was clipped by 5 bases and J by 3 bases; unmatched bases: 3. In DNA, the CDR3 is TGTGCCAGCAGTCTAGGACAGGACTATGGCTACACCTTC. Translation: CASSLGQDYGYTF.

The rearrangement uses TRBV30 and TRBJ1-5, with 7 bases aligning to TRBD1. CDR1 is GTSNPN and CDR2 is SVGIG in the germline V gene (reference sequence). There are 13 residues in the CDR3. The CDR3: CACTTGTNQPQHF. CDR3 coding DNA: TGTGCTTGTACGACAGGGACAAATCAGCCCCAGCATTTT.

V is TRBV19 and J is TRBJ2-3; D is undetermined. V shed 4 bases and J shed 5 bases, with 10 bases lying between them. CDR1 LNHDA and CDR2 SQIVND come from the germline V gene (reference sequence). There are 13 residues in the CDR3. The CDR3 reads CASSRVGVDTQYF. The CDR3 region has the DNA TGTGCCAGTAGTAGAGTCGGCGTAGATACGCAGTATTTT.

The rearrangement joins TRBV6-1 to TRBJ1-5, with D unclear. From germline, CDR1 is MNHNS and CDR2 SASEGT. The CDR3 contains 12 residues. V gave up 6 bases and J gave up 11 bases, with 14 bases separating them. The CDR3 bases are TGTGCCAGCAGCGAGGGAGATAGGGCCCAGCATTTT. As protein: CASSEGDRAQHF.

This chain links TRBV11-2 with TRBJ1-2, with D perhaps TRBD1 (5 bases). With 3 bases removed from V and 2 bases from J, the gap between germline ends came to 7 bases. CDR1 and CDR2 (germline): SGHAT, FQNNGV. This CDR3 has 13 residues. CDR3 bases: TGTGCCAGCAGCTTTGACAGCAACTATGGCTACACCTTC. This translates into CASSFDSNYGYTF.

The chain links TRBV27 to TRBJ1-1; unclear D gene. CDR1 is MNHEY, CDR2 SMNVEV, per germline (reference sequence). Trimming pared 7 bases from V and 4 bases from J, leaving 13 bases between. The CDR3 loop spans 13 amino acids. CDR3: CASTANGFTEAFF. In DNA form, the CDR3 reads TGTGCCAGCACCGCCAACGGTTTCACTGAAGCTTTCTTT.

The chain has TRBV15 and TRBJ2-5, with a tentative D call TRBD2 (6 bases). This CDR3 contains 15 residues. Per the germline V gene, CDR1 is LNHNV and CDR2 is YYDKDF (reference sequence). V dropped 0 bases and J dropped 4 bases, with 12 bases sitting between them. The DNA for the CDR3 is TGTGCCACCAGCAGAGATTTGGGGGGTGGAGAGACCCAGTACTTC. Translation: CATSRDLGGGETQYF.

V usage is TRBV2 and J usage is TRBJ2-5, with 8 bases aligning to TRBD1. The V gene's germline CDR1 is SNHLY and CDR2 FYNNEI. Trimming cost V 6 bases and J 2 bases; bases outside gene matches: 8. The CDR3 has 15 residues. CDR3 sequence: CASSARQGSQETQYF. Here the CDR3 DNA reads TGTGCCAGCAGCGCTAGACAGGGGTCACAAGAGACCCAGTACTTC.

The chain has TRBV27 and TRBJ1-4; D gene unclear. The germline V and J ends were trimmed by 2 bases and 10 bases, with 2 bases remaining between them. The CDR3 is 10 amino acids. In germline, CDR1 is MNHEY, CDR2 SMNVEV (reference sequence). The CDR3 DNA sequence: TGTGCCAGCAGTTTAGGAAAACTGTTTTTT. As protein: CASSLGKLFF. Based on the CDR3 plus reference TRBV27 and TRBJ1-4, the full variable domain is EAQVTQNPRYLITVTGKKLTVTCSQNMNHEYMSWYRQDPGLGLRQIYYSMNVEVTDKGDVPEGYKVSRKEKRNFPLILESPSPNQTSLYFCASSLGKLFFGSGTQLSVL.

V and J are TRBV7-9 and TRBJ1-2; 8 positions match TRBD1. CDR1 is SEHNR and CDR2 is FQNEAQ in the germline V gene (reference sequence). The length of the CDR3 is 13 residues. V shed 5 bases, J shed 11 bases, and the junction held 10 bases outside the gene matches. The CDR3 region is CASSSIGQGGYTF. CDR3 in DNA: TGTGCCAGCAGCAGTATCGGACAGGGCGGATACACCTTC. The full variable domain, completed using reference TRBV7-9 and TRBJ1-2, is DTGVSQNPRHKITKRGQNVTFRCDPISEHNRLYWYRQTLGQGPEFLTYFQNEAQLEKSRLLSDRFSAERPKGSFSTLEIQRTEQGDSAMYLCASSSIGQGGYTFGSGTRLTVV.